The text below deals with one TCR beta chain. This specimen belongs to a study of blood T cell repertoires in COVID-19. The overall study: The analysed material was cDNA or gDNA that came from T cells, B-cell-depleted T cells, or PBMCs.

CDR1 is GTSNPN and CDR2 is SVGIG in the germline V gene (reference sequence). The trim removed 5 bases at V and 7 bases at J, leaving 8 bases unmatched. This CDR3 is built from 14 residues. Method: immunoSEQ multiplex PCR; TCRdb's copy keeps in-frame clones and lacks some. This sample has tens of thousands of clones; roughly 77% occur once, and the top ten carry about 5.7%. Specimen: peripheral blood. The V gene is TRBV30, the J gene TRBJ1-4, with TRBD1 matching 9 bases. The receptor was isolated from a man in his fifties with active or convalescent COVID-19. CDR3 amino acids: CAWEGTGRGEKLFF. The CDR3 DNA reads as TGTGCCTGGGAAGGGACAGGGAGGGGTGAAAAACTGTTTTTT.